The 18 T cell receptor beta chains below come from one sample, sequenced in a study of cytomegalovirus exposure and HLA in healthy donors. PCR employed 60 Vbeta and 13 Jbeta primers. Generated by immunoSEQ multiplex PCR, the TCRdb table keeps only in-frame clones and is missing some. Of roughly 150,000 clones listed, around 78% were seen once; the top ten hold roughly 1.6%. Sequencing used PBMCs. These receptors all stem from a man aged 35 to 55 in good health and CMV-seronegative.

The chain combines TRBV19 with TRBJ1-5; 10 bases line up with TRBD1. J was trimmed by 2 bases and V by 5 bases; bases with no gene match: 3. The CDR3 runs to 15 residues. Germline CDR1 LNHDA, CDR2 SQIVND (reference sequence). The CDR3 DNA sequence: TGTGCCAGTAGTCGACAGGGGGCAGGCAATCAGCCCCAGCATTTT. As protein: CASSRQGAGNQPQHF. Filled out from reference TRBV19 and TRBJ1-5, the complete variable domain reads DGGITQSPKYLFRKEGQNVTLSCEQNLNHDAMYWYRQDPGQGLRLIYYSQIVNDFQKGDIAEGYSVSREKKESFPLTVTSAQKNPTAFYLCASSRQGAGNQPQHFGDGTRLSIL.

J is TRBJ2-5 and V is TRBV5-1; 12 positions agree with TRBD1. Germline trimming cut 10 bases from V and 4 bases from J; bases unmatched to any gene: 14. This CDR3 spans 16 amino acids. Germline-derived CDR1 and CDR2 are SGHRS and YFSETQ. DNA for the CDR3: TGCGCCTGCCGGGGACAGGGGGCGATAATGGGAGAGACCCAGTACTTC. Residues: CACRGQGAIMGETQYF. Using reference TRBV5-1 and TRBJ2-5 for the parts outside the CDR3, the full variable domain is KAGVTQTPRYLIKTRGQQVTLSCSPISGHRSVSWYQQTPGQGLQFLFEYFSETQRNKGNFPGRFSGRQFSNSRSEMNVSTLELGDSALYLCACRGQGAIMGETQYFGPGTRLLVL.

DNA for the CDR3: TGTGCCAGCAGCCCGCCACAGGGGGCAAGCACTGAAGCTTTCTTT. Amino acids: CASSPPQGASTEAFF. V and J are TRBV6-5 and TRBJ1-1; the match to TRBD1 covers 9 bases. Germline-derived CDR1 and CDR2 are MNHEY and SVGAGI. The CDR3 contains 15 residues. Losses at the gene ends were 6 bases for V and 4 bases for J; bases not matched to a gene: 9.

The rearrangement uses TRBV7-2 and TRBJ1-4; 8 nucleotides match TRBD1. Germline CDR1 and CDR2: SGHTA and FQGNSA. This CDR3 contains 13 residues. The trim removed 3 bases at V and 7 bases at J, leaving 1 base unmatched. The chain's CDR3 is CASSLTGVEKLFF. The DNA of the CDR3 is TGTGCCAGCAGCTTGACAGGGGTTGAAAAACTGTTTTTT.

This clone was counted a few times. The V call is TRBV11-1, the J call TRBJ1-1; D is unclear. The germline V gene encodes CDR1 SGHAT and CDR2 FQDESV (reference sequence). Trimming cost V 3 bases and J 3 bases, with 8 bases left between them. CDR3 length: 13 residues. CDR3 sequence: CASSFLGDTEAFF. CDR3 bases: TGTGCCAGCAGCTTTTTGGGAGACACTGAAGCTTTCTTT.

This chain links TRBV5-6 with TRBJ2-5; 8 nucleotides match TRBD1. Germline V gene lookup returns CDR1 SGHDT and CDR2 YYEEEE. J gave up 8 bases and V 0 bases, and 9 bases lay outside the gene matches. The CDR3 runs to 15 residues. The CDR3 loop is CASSLGQGTLRTQYF. For the CDR3, the DNA is TGTGCCAGCAGCTTGGGACAGGGGACCCTCCGAACCCAGTACTTC. The full variable domain, with the rest looked up from reference TRBV5-6 and TRBJ2-5, is DAGVTQSPTHLIKTRGQQVTLRCSPKSGHDTVSWYQQALGQGPQFIFQYYEEEERQRGNFPDRFSGHQFPNYSSELNVNALLLGDSALYLCASSLGQGTLRTQYFGPGTRLLVL.

This rearrangement joins TRBV7-2 to TRBJ2-1, with D unresolved. Trimming removed 8 bases at V and 2 bases at J, with 7 bases between. The CDR3 runs to 12 residues. The V gene's germline CDR1 is SGHTA and CDR2 FQGNSA. CDR3 protein: CASSTAYNEQFF. The CDR3 bases are TGTGCCAGCTCTACAGCCTACAATGAGCAGTTCTTC.

The count of this clone is one. The V gene is TRBV7-9, the J gene TRBJ1-1; D is uncertain. This CDR3 spans 13 amino acids. Germline V gene sequence: CDR1 SEHNR, CDR2 FQNEAQ (reference sequence). Trimming shortened V by 4 bases and J by 3 bases, and 9 bases separated the two germline ends. CDR3: CASSSQEDTEAFF. In DNA, the CDR3 is TGTGCCAGCAGCTCGCAAGAGGACACTGAAGCTTTCTTT.

V gene TRBV11-3 combines with J gene TRBJ2-5; D is perhaps TRBD2 (5 bases). The last part of the DNA fits TRBJ2-7 better; the J call may be wrong. The CDR3 spans 14 residues. In germline, CDR1 is SGHNT, CDR2 YENEEA. The CDR3 DNA reads TGTGCCAGCAGCCTCGGACGGGGAACCTACGAGCAGTACTTC. Protein product: CASSLGRGTYEQYF.

The chain couples TRBV27 to TRBJ2-1; the match to TRBD2 covers 7 bases. Losses at the gene ends were 1 base for V and 0 bases for J; bases not matched to a gene: 3. The CDR3 loop spans 16 amino acids. Germline V gives CDR1 MNHEY, CDR2 SMNVEV (reference sequence). The CDR3 DNA reads TGTGCCAGCAGTTTATTAGGCGGGAGCTCCTACAATGAGCAGTTCTTC. It is translated as CASSLLGGSSYNEQFF.

This clone was counted a single time. The CDR3 is CATSDILNQPQHF. The CDR3 bases are TGTGCCACCTCGGACATTCTCAATCAGCCCCAGCATTTT. V usage is TRBV19 and J usage is TRBJ1-5, with D possibly TRBD1 on 5 matching bases. Per germline, CDR1 LNHDA and CDR2 SQIVND (reference sequence). Between the trimmed V and J ends, which lost 10 bases and 3 bases, there was a span of 13 bases. This CDR3 is built from 13 residues. The whole variable domain, remainder taken from reference TRBV19 and TRBJ1-5, is DGGITQSPKYLFRKEGQNVTLSCEQNLNHDAMYWYRQDPGQGLRLIYYSQIVNDFQKGDIAEGYSVSREKKESFPLTVTSAQKNPTAFYLCATSDILNQPQHFGDGTRLSIL.

The chain couples TRBV5-6 to TRBJ2-5, with 7 bases lining up with TRBD2. The J call is uncertain, as TRBJ2-7 better fits the DNA end. The CDR3 totals 15 residues. In germline, CDR1 is SGHDT, CDR2 YYEEEE. The CDR3 sequence is CASSLGQRDSYEQYF. In DNA form, the CDR3 reads TGTGCCAGCAGCTTGGGCCAGCGGGACTCCTACGAGCAGTACTTC.

This chain links TRBV11-2 with TRBJ2-1; TRBD2 matches at 12 bases. The CDR3 covers 13 residues. The V gene's germline CDR1 is SGHAT and CDR2 FQNNGV. J gave up 16 bases and V 1 base, and 5 bases lay outside the gene matches. The CDR3: CASSLGLAGVCFF. CDR3 DNA sequence: TGTGCCAGCAGCTTAGGACTAGCGGGAGTGTGTTTCTTC.

This clone showed up just a few times. The chain recombines TRBV18 with TRBJ2-6; 8 bases match TRBD1. Losses at the gene ends were 3 bases for V and 2 bases for J; bases not matched to a gene: 3. Per the germline V gene, CDR1 is KGHSH and CDR2 is LQKENI. The CDR3 length is 16 residues. CDR3: CASSPQGAAGANVLTF. CDR3 coding DNA: TGTGCCAGCTCACCCCAGGGGGCAGCTGGGGCCAACGTCCTGACTTTC.

The chain has TRBV6-5 and TRBJ1-5; 7 bases are shared with TRBD1. The V segment lost 7 bases and the J segment 4 bases; nucleotides outside the gene matches: 7. Germline V CDR1 and CDR2: MNHEY, SVGAGI. The CDR3 extends over 14 amino acids. This CDR3 reads CASTPGGRNQPQHF. CDR3 nucleotide sequence: TGTGCCAGCACCCCAGGGGGGAGGAATCAGCCCCAGCATTTT.

This clone occurred once. The CDR3 sequence is CASSQPGLAENNEQFF. The CDR3 coding sequence is TGTGCCAGCAGTCAGCCGGGACTAGCGGAGAACAATGAGCAGTTCTTC. The chain combines TRBV28 with TRBJ2-1; 11 bases line up with TRBD2. The CDR3 extends over 16 amino acids. CDR1 is MDHEN and CDR2 is SYDVKM in the germline V gene. V gave up 5 bases and J gave up 5 bases; unmatched junction bases: 8.

The J gene is TRBJ2-5, the V gene TRBV28, with 8 bases identical to TRBD2. CDR1 is MDHEN, CDR2 SYDVKM, per germline. J was trimmed by 2 bases and V by 2 bases; bases with no gene match: 4. The CDR3 consists of 15 residues. The CDR3 protein is CASSLRASGQETQYF. CDR3 sequence (DNA): TGTGCCAGCAGTTTACGGGCTAGCGGGCAAGAGACCCAGTACTTC.

Note on this clone: Mismatch with germline at one junction end may stem from a read error. The chain uses TRBV4-1 and TRBJ2-6, with TRBD1 identical over 8 bases. The CDR3 is made up of 17 amino acids. CDR1 MGHRA and CDR2 YSYEKL come from the germline V gene. The CDR3 protein is CASSQGQGASGANGLTF. The CDR3 bases are TGCGCCAGCAGCCAGGGGCAGGGGGCCTCTGGGGCCAACGGCCTGACTTTC.